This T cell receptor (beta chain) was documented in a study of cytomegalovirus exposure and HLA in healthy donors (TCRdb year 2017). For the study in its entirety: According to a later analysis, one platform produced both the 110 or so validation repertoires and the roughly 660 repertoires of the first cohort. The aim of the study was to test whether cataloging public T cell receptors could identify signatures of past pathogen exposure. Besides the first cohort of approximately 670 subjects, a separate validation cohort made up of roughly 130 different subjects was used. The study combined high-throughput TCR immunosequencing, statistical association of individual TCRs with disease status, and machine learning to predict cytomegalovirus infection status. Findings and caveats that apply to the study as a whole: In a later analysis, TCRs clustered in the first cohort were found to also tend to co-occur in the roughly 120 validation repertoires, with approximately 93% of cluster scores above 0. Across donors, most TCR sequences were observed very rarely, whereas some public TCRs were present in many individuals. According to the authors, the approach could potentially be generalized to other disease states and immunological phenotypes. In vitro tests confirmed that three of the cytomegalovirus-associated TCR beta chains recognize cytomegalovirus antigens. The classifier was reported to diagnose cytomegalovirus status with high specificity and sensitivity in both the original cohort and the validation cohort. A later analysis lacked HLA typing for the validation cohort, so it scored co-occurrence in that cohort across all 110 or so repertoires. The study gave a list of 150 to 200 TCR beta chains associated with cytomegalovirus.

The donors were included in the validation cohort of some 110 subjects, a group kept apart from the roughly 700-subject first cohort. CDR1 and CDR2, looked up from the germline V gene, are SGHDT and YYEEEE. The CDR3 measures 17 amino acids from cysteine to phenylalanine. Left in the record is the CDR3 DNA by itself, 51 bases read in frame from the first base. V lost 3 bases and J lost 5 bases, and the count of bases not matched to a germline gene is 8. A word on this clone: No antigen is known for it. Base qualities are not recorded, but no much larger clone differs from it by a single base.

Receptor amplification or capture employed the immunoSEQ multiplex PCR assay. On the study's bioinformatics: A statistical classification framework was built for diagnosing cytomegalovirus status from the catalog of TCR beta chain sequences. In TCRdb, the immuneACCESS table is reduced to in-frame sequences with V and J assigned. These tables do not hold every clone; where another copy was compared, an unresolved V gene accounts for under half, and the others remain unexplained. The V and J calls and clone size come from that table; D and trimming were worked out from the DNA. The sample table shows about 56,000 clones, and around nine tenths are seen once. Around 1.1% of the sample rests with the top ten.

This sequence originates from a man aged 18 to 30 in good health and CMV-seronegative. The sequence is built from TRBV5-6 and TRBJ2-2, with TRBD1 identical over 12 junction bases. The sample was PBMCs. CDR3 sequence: CASSSGTGGWGTGELFF. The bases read TGTGCCAGCAGCTCCGGGACAGGGGGCTGGGGGACCGGGGAGCTGTTTTTT.